This T cell receptor beta chain was sequenced in a study of shared clonotypes between healthy human individuals. The CDR3 runs to 15 residues. Germline loops: CDR1 SGDLS, CDR2 YYNGEE. With 1 base removed from V and 4 bases from J, the gap between germline ends came to 14 bases. The assay was immunoSEQ multiplex PCR, and TCRdb's table has in-frame clones only and misses some. The table includes around 2.1 million clones, 90% to 97% detected once. Source material: naive CD4+ T cells sorted from blood. As to subset: CD45RA+ positively selected. The J gene is TRBJ2-5, the V gene TRBV9; D tentatively reads TRBD1 or TRBD2 (6 bases each). The TCR sequence derives from a young man in good health. The CDR3 sequence is CASSVLGGTIETQYF. The DNA of the CDR3 is TGTGCCAGCAGCGTATTAGGCGGGACAATAGAGACCCAGTACTTC.